Listed here are 6 T cell receptor beta chains from one sample, sequenced in a study of shared T cell receptors in the human thymus. TCRdb's table, derived via immunoSEQ multiplex PCR, lists solely in-frame clones and lacks some. The profile covers 720,000 or so clones, with around 85% appearing a single time and roughly 0.01% taken by the ten largest. This sample also appeared in a second study, on human thymus T cells.

The material sequenced was thymocytes. All receptors derive from a girl in the first two years of life with a congenital heart defect.

The CDR3 protein is CASSIGGSTLHF. The CDR3 DNA reads as TGTGCCAGTAGTATCGGGGGGAGCACCCTCCACTTT. V is TRBV19 and J is TRBJ1-6; a weak D match, TRBD1 (5 bases). The CDR3 has 12 amino acids. The V and J ends lost 3 bases and 14 bases respectively, with 11 bases between them. Germline V gene data show CDR1 as LNHDA and CDR2 as SQIVND (reference sequence). Full variable domain (rest looked up from reference TRBV19 and TRBJ1-6): DGGITQSPKYLFRKEGQNVTLSCEQNLNHDAMYWYRQDPGQGLRLIYYSQIVNDFQKGDIAEGYSVSREKKESFPLTVTSAQKNPTAFYLCASSIGGSTLHFGNGTRLTVT.

The chain is built from TRBV6-5 and TRBJ2-7; maybe TRBD2 (5 bases). Per germline, CDR1 MNHEY and CDR2 SVGAGI. The V end lost 5 bases, the J end lost 3 bases, and 14 bases lay between the germline ends. This CDR3 region has 14 residues. The DNA for the CDR3 is TGTGCCAGCAGTACCCTCGGGGAAGGCTACGAGCAGTACTTC. Its protein product is CASSTLGEGYEQYF.

This sequence joins TRBV5-1 and TRBJ2-1; 10 positions agree with TRBD2. CDR1 SGHRS and CDR2 YFSETQ come from the germline V gene. The CDR3 is 16 residues long. The V segment lost 4 bases and the J segment 4 bases; nucleotides outside the gene matches: 8. CDR3: CASSRIAGGDYNEQFF. The CDR3 coding sequence is TGCGCCAGCAGCCGGATAGCGGGGGGCGATTACAATGAGCAGTTCTTC.

The chain combines TRBV5-4 with TRBJ1-1, with D possibly being TRBD1 (5 bases). Trimming took 0 bases from V and 5 from J, leaving 14 bases between them. CDR3 length: 15 amino acids. Germline V lookup: CDR1 SGHNT, CDR2 YYREEE (reference sequence). The CDR3 DNA reads TGTGCCAGCAGCTTGGAAGCGGGGGGAAGAACTGAAGCTTTCTTT. It specifies CASSLEAGGRTEAFF. Based on the CDR3 plus reference TRBV5-4 and TRBJ1-1, the full variable domain is ETGVTQSPTHLIKTRGQQVTLRCSSQSGHNTVSWYQQALGQGPQFIFQYYREEENGRGNFPPRFSGLQFPNYSSELNVNALELDDSALYLCASSLEAGGRTEAFFGQGTRLTVV.

The chain has TRBV7-8 and TRBJ2-7; D is possibly TRBD2 (5 bases). CDR3 length: 21 residues. Germline values: CDR1 SGHVS, CDR2 FQNEAQ. Trimming removed 0 bases from V and 3 bases from J, with 30 bases in between. This CDR3 is CASSLAAGELADGPQHYEQYF. The CDR3 DNA follows: TGTGCCAGCAGCTTAGCCGCCGGGGAGCTAGCAGACGGACCCCAACACTACGAGCAGTACTTC. The full variable domain, with the rest looked up from reference TRBV7-8 and TRBJ2-7, is GAGVSQSPRYKVAKRGQDVALRCDPISGHVSLFWYQQALGQGPEFLTYFQNEAQLDKSGLPSDRFFAERPEGSVSTLKIQRTQQEDSAVYLCASSLAAGELADGPQHYEQYFGPGTRLTVT.

This clone occurred once. The V and J genes are TRBV7-8 and TRBJ2-7; a weak D match, TRBD1 (5 bases). Germline values: CDR1 SGHVS, CDR2 FQNEAQ. This CDR3 is 16 amino acids long. Deletions cut 1 base from V and 2 bases from J, with 15 bases between. CDR3 sequence reads: CASSLEIQGSTYEQYF. The CDR3 DNA sequence: TGTGCCAGCAGCTTAGAAATCCAGGGTTCCACCTACGAGCAGTACTTC.